The clone carrying this TCR beta chain has just a few counts. Per germline, CDR1 MNHEY and CDR2 SVGEGT. With 6 bases clipped from V and 0 bases from J, the junction kept 14 bases outside the gene matches. CDR3 length: 19 amino acids. The record originates from a study of molecular identifiers for immune sequencing clone quantification. TCRdb fed the PCR reads into MiXCR, producing one record per CDR3 protein. The table lists about 320,000 distinct CDR3 sequences, 20% to 25% of them singletons. Sequencing used naive CD8+ T cells from blood, with Jurkat cell RNA spiked in. The subset: FACS-sorted CD8+CD4-CCR7+CD45RA+ naive T cells. This TCR derives from a human donor in good health. Some libraries in this study had Jurkat cell RNA spiked in. The J gene is TRBJ2-2, the V gene TRBV6-2 or TRBV6-3; TRBD1 agrees at 9 bases. The CDR3 reads CASSPGTGLISPNTGELFF. The CDR3 DNA reads TGTGCCAGCAGCCCCGGGACAGGGCTTATTAGTCCGAACACCGGGGAGCTGTTTTTT.